Following are 9 T cell receptor beta chains from one sample sequenced in a study of early T cells in non-severe SARS-CoV-2 infection. TCRdb fed the 5' RACE reads into MiXCR, producing one record per CDR3 protein. Of nearly 30,000 distinct CDR3 sequences in the sample, about 4.8% were seen once. Specimen: whole blood. These receptors were taken from an adult who was a healthcare worker with PCR-confirmed SARS-CoV-2 infection or an uninfected control (not recorded which).

This clonotype has at least ten counts. The chain is built from TRBV20-1 and TRBJ2-5, with a possible D match to TRBD2 (6 bases). The CDR3 loop spans 13 amino acids. CDR1 and CDR2 from the germline V gene are DFQATT and SNEGSKA (reference sequence). Trimming left V 1 base short and J 5 bases short, with 11 bases between. For the CDR3, the DNA is TGCAGTGCTAGAGTGGGGACTGAGGAGACCCAGTACTTC. It codes for CSARVGTEETQYF.

This clonotype was seen at least ten times. This sequence joins TRBV9 and TRBJ2-7; TRBD1 matches at 9 bases. V trimming: 4 bases; J trimming: 0 bases; junction bases outside the gene matches: 11. The CDR3 contains 17 residues. CDR1 is SGDLS, CDR2 YYNGEE, per germline. CDR3 sequence reads: CASSRGGDRARSYEQYF. The CDR3 DNA is TGTGCCAGCAGCAGAGGAGGGGACAGGGCCCGCTCCTACGAGCAGTACTTC. The full variable domain, its missing parts supplied by reference TRBV9 and TRBJ2-7, is DSGVTQTPKHLITATGQRVTLRCSPRSGDLSVYWYQQSLDQGLQFLIQYYNGEERAKGNILERFSAQQFPDLHSELNLSSLELGDSALYFCASSRGGDRARSYEQYFGPGTRLTVT.

Sample share makes this clonotype medium-sized. The rearrangement links TRBV19 to TRBJ1-2; possible D gene TRBD1, 5 bases. The V gene's germline CDR1 is LNHDA and CDR2 SQIVND (reference sequence). V gave up 4 bases and J gave up 4 bases, with 16 bases separating them. The CDR3 sequence is 15 residues long. The CDR3 here is CASSTPQGRGYGYTF. Written as DNA, the CDR3 is TGTGCCAGTAGTACCCCCCAGGGAAGAGGCTATGGCTACACCTTC.

The V call is TRBV20-1, the J call TRBJ1-2; 9 bases fit TRBD1. CDR1 is DFQATT and CDR2 is SNEGSKA in the germline V gene (reference sequence). J was trimmed by 3 bases and V by 5 bases; bases with no gene match: 4. This CDR3 is built from 13 residues. CDR3 region: CSAYRDRDYGYTF. For the CDR3, the DNA is TGCAGTGCTTACCGGGACAGGGACTATGGCTACACCTTC.

This clonotype was seen only a few times. The gene calls are TRBV6-4 and TRBJ2-3; D is possibly TRBD1 (7 bases). The germline V and J ends were trimmed by 2 bases and 5 bases, with 11 bases remaining between them. From germline, CDR1 is MRHNA and CDR2 SNTAGT. The CDR3 is 14 amino acids. DNA for the CDR3: TGTGCCAGCAGTGACCATCAGGGGGGAGATACGCAGTATTTT. As protein: CASSDHQGGDTQYF.

This clonotype was seen repeatedly, ten times or more. The chain is built from TRBV4-3 and TRBJ1-2, with D perhaps TRBD1 (6 bases). CDR1 LGHNA and CDR2 YSLEER come from the germline V gene. This CDR3 has 16 residues. Trimming shortened V by 2 bases and J by 8 bases, and 21 bases separated the two germline ends. CDR3 nucleotide sequence: TGCGCCAGCAGCCAAACTTGGACAGCAACGGCCTACGGCTACACCTTC. Translation gives CASSQTWTATAYGYTF.

This clonotype showed up many times. This chain joins TRBV7-9 and TRBJ1-2; maybe TRBD1 (5 bases). This CDR3 spans 13 amino acids. Trimming pared 2 bases from V and 4 bases from J, leaving 8 bases between. Germline V lookup: CDR1 SEHNR, CDR2 FQNEAQ (reference sequence). CDR3 sequence reads: CASSLRDFYGYTF. CDR3 in DNA: TGTGCCAGCAGCTTACGGGACTTCTATGGCTACACCTTC.

This clonotype was seen many times. The gene calls are TRBV11-2 and TRBJ1-1; a possible D gene is TRBD1 (5 bases). The CDR3 has 16 amino acids. Trimming removed 2 bases at V and 1 base at J, with 14 bases between. The germline gives CDR1 SGHAT, CDR2 FQNNGV. The CDR3 is CASSLWGFVQNTEAFF. CDR3 nucleotide sequence: TGTGCCAGCAGCTTATGGGGGTTTGTACAGAACACTGAAGCTTTCTTT.

The sample holds many counts of this clonotype. V usage is TRBV27 and J usage is TRBJ2-2; no clear D gene. In germline, CDR1 is MNHEY, CDR2 SMNVEV (reference sequence). The germline V and J ends were trimmed by 7 bases and 0 bases, with 9 bases remaining between them. This CDR3 is built from 14 residues. The chain's CDR3 is CASKMQSNTGELFF. As DNA, the CDR3 is TGTGCCAGCAAAATGCAGTCGAACACCGGGGAGCTGTTTTTT.